This T cell receptor beta chain derives from a study of OX40 agonist ivuxolimab in advanced cancers. Whole-study findings and limits: Partial responders treated at 0.1-3.0 mg/kg exhibited clonal expansion among the lowest measured.

CDR3 length: 13 residues. The germline V gene has CDR1 MNHEY and CDR2 SMNVEV (reference sequence). V lost 2 bases and J 5 bases, leaving 9 bases between the germline ends. The protocol was immunoSEQ multiplex PCR, while the TCRdb copy is restricted to in-frame clones and leaves out a portion. The sample has around 60,000 clones, about 85% seen once. Note on this clone: Its specificity is not known.

Sequences were derived from CD4+ or CD8+ T cells sorted from blood, sampled in a trial of the OX40 agonist ivuxolimab. V gene TRBV27 combines with J gene TRBJ2-5; D is uncertain. This clonotype was sampled from an adult with an advanced solid tumor such as melanoma, head and neck, liver or kidney cancer. CDR3 sequence reads: CASSLIFGETQYF. CDR3 in DNA: TGTGCCAGCAGTTTAATCTTTGGTGAGACCCAGTACTTC.